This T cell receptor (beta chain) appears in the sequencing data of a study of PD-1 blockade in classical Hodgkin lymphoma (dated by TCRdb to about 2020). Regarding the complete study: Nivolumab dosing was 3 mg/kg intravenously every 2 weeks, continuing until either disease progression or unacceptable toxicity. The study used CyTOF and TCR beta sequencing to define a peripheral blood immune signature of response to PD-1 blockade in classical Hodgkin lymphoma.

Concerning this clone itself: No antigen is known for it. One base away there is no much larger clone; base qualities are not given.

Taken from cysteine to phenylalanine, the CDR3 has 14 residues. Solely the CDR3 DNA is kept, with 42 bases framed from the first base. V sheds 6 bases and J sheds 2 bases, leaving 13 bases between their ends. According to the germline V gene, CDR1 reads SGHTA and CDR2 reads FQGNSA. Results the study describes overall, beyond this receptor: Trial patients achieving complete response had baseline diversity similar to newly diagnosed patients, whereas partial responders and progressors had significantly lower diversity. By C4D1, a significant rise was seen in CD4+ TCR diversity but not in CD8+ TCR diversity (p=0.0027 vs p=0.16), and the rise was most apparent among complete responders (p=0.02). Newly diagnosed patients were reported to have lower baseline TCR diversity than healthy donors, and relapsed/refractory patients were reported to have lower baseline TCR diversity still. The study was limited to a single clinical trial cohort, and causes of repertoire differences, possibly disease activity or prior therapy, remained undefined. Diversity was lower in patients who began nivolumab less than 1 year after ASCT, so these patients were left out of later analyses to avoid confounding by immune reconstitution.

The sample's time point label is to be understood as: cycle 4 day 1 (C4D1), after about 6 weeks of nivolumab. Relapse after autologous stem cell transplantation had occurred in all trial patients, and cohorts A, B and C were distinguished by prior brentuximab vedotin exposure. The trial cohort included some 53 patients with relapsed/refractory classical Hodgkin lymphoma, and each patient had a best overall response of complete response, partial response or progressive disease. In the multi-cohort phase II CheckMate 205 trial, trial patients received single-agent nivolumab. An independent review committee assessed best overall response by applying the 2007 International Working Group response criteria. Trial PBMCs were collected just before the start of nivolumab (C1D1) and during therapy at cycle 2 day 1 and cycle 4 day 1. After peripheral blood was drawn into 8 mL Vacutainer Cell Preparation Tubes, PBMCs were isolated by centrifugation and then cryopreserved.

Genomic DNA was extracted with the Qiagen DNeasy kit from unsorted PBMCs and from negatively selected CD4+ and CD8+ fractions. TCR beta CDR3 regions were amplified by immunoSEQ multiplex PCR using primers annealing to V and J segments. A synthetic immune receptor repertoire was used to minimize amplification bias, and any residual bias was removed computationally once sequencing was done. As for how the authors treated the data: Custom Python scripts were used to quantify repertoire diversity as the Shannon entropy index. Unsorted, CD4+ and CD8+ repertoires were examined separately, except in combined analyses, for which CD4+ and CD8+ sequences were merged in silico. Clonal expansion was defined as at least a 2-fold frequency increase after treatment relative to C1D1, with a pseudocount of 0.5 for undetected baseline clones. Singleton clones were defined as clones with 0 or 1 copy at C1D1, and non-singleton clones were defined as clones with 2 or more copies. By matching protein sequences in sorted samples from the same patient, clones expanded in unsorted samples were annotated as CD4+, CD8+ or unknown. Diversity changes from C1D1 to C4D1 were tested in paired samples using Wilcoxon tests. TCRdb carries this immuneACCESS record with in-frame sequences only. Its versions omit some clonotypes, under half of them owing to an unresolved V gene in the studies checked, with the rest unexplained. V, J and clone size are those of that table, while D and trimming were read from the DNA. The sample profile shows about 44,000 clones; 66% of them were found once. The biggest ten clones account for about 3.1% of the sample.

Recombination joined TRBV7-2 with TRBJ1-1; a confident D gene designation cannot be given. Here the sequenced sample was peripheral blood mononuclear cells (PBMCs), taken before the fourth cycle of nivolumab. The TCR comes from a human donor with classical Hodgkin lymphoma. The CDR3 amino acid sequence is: CASSPHQFNTEAFF. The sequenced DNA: TGTGCCAGCAGTCCACATCAGTTTAACACTGAAGCTTTCTTT.